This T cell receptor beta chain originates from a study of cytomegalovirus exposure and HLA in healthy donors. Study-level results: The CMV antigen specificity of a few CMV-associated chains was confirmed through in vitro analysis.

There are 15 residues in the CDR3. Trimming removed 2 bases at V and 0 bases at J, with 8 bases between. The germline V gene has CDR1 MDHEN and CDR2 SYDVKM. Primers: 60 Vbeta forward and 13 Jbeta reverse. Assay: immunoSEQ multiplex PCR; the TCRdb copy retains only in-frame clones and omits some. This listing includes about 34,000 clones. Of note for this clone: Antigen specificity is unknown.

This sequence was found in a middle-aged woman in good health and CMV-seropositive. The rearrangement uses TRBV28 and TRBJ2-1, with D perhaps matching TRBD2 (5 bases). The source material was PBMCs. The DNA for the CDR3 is TGTGCCAGCAGTTTAGCGGGCCGCTCCTACAATGAGCAGTTCTTC. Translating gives CASSLAGRSYNEQFF.